The clone carrying this T cell receptor (beta chain) was recorded many times. About 9.9 milliliters of peripheral blood were drawn from each donor. The data belong to a study of blood T cells in healthy people across ages. PCR was performed a second time for about 6 to 12 cycles using a sample-barcoded 5' primer and a J-beta primer mix. One entry per CDR3 protein, called by TCRdb with MiXCR from the 5' RACE reads. The data contain 1.5 million to 1.9 million distinct CDR3 sequences, about 42% of them singletons. Trimming stripped 0 bases from V and 8 bases from J, with 10 bases between. Germline V gene lookup returns CDR1 LGHNA and CDR2 YNFKEQ. The CDR3 length is 13 residues.

The TCR was taken from a woman aged 18 to 35 in good health. Sequencing was performed on blood. This chain links TRBV4-2 with TRBJ1-2; no reliable D call. In DNA form, the CDR3 reads TGTGCCAGCAGCCAAGACTGGATCAGAGGCTACACCTTC. Its translation: CASSQDWIRGYTF.